The TCR beta chain under discussion was sequenced for a study of cytomegalovirus exposure and HLA in healthy donors. The wider study: The approximately 120 million unique TCR beta sequences, from 150 million to 200 million T cells, were found by an earlier analysis. Out of several hundred genotyped donors, roughly 83% belonged to the Caucasian-associated ancestry cluster.

About this clone itself: No antigen is known for it.

PCR amplification relied on 60 Vbeta primers (plus 13 Jbeta primers). TCRdb's copy holds only in-frame clones and misses some; the assay was immunoSEQ multiplex PCR. This table has more than 70,000 clones, 77% appearing once. The V gene end was trimmed by 3 bases and the J gene end by 4 bases; junction bases not matched to a gene: 4. The germline V gene encodes CDR1 SQVTM and CDR2 ANQGSEA. CDR3 length: 14 residues. Study-wide results and caveats: For TCR beta chains, V- and J-gene trimming was later linked to a missense DCLRE1C variant.

J is TRBJ1-2 and V is TRBV29-1; 11 nucleotides align to TRBD1. This TCR derives from a man aged 45-65 years in good health and CMV-seropositive. Sequencing used PBMCs. The CDR3 nucleotides read TGCAGCGTTGAGGGGACAGGGGGTACCTATGGCTACACCTTC. This translates into CSVEGTGGTYGYTF.